These T cell receptor beta chains were read from a single sample in a study of T cells in localized non-small cell lung cancer. Data came from immunoSEQ multiplex PCR; TCRdb stores just in-frame clones and leaves some out. In the table there are 100,000 to 150,000 clones, 80% to 90% of which are singletons. The material sequenced was peripheral blood, taken before any cancer treatment. All receptors come from a female donor aged 60 or older with stage I lung adenocarcinoma. Both conserved end residues are part of each CDR3. The D gene is left open where the match is weak. Size is omitted from some rows. Given values are once, few, many or a class for expanded clones.

>.|TRBJ2-1|TRBV28|.
CASKPKRTVGYNEQFF
TGTGCCAGCAAACCCAAAAGGACAGTGGGGTACAATGAGCAGTTCTTC
>.|TRBJ2-7|TRBV28|.
CASSTAVRGPNSYEQYF
TGTGCCAGCAGTACGGCCGTCAGGGGACCAAATTCCTACGAGCAGTACTTC
>.|TRBJ2-2|TRBV5-4|TRBD1
CASSPASDRGIGELFF
TGTGCCAGCAGCCCGGCGTCGGACAGGGGTATCGGGGAGCTGTTTTTT
>.|TRBJ2-1|TRBV4-1|TRBD2
CASSQGLAGGLYNEQFF
TGCGCCAGCAGCCAAGGACTAGCGGGAGGCCTATACAATGAGCAGTTCTTC
>.|TRBJ2-7|TRBV15|.
CATSRAYYEQYF
TGTGCCACCAGCAGAGCCTACTACGAGCAGTACTTC
>.|TRBJ1-4|TRBV6-5|.
CASSYSSTGNEKLFF
TGTGCCAGCAGTTACTCGAGCACGGGAAATGAAAAACTGTTTTTT
>.|TRBJ1-1|TRBV27|.
CASSFGGAGPEAFF
TGTGCCAGCAGTTTCGGGGGCGCGGGTCCTGAAGCTTTCTTT
>.|TRBJ2-7|TRBV7-9|.
CASREGSEQYF
TGTGCCAGCAGAGAAGGCTCCGAGCAGTACTTC
>.|TRBJ2-3|TRBV2|TRBD1
CASSDDRGGTDTQYF
TGTGCCAGCAGCGATGACAGGGGCGGCACAGATACGCAGTATTTT
>.|TRBJ1-1|TRBV5-4|.
CASTPNRAVNTEAFF
TGTGCCAGCACCCCGAACAGGGCCGTGAACACTGAAGCTTTCTTT
>.|TRBJ2-2|TRBV28|.
CASSFRLATGELFF
TGTGCCAGCAGTTTTAGGCTAGCCACCGGGGAGCTGTTTTTT
>.|TRBJ2-2|TRBV11-3|.
CASSFIVSTAGELFF
TGTGCCAGCAGCTTTATTGTTTCTACGGCCGGGGAGCTGTTTTTT
>.|TRBJ1-1|TRBV7-8|.
CASSLDTQRVTEAFF
TGTGCCAGCAGCTTGGACACCCAACGTGTCACTGAAGCTTTCTTT
>.|TRBJ2-6|TRBV7-9|.
CASSLRAAGANVLTF
TGTGCCAGCAGCCTACGGGCGGCCGGGGCCAACGTCCTGACTTTC
>.|TRBJ2-3|TRBV9|.
CASSPPGKTGTDTQYF
TGTGCCAGCAGCCCTCCGGGCAAAACAGGCACAGATACGCAGTATTTT
>.|TRBJ2-1|TRBV15|.
CATSRDYANGRFF
TGTGCCACCAGCAGAGATTACGCCAACGGTCGCTTCTTC
>.|TRBJ1-1|TRBV30|.
CAWSVSFGTEGTEAFF
TGTGCCTGGAGTGTAAGTTTTGGGACCGAGGGCACTGAAGCTTTCTTT
>.|TRBJ2-1|TRBV6-1|.
CASSEVGGNEQFF
TGTGCCAGCAGTGAAGTAGGGGGCAATGAGCAGTTCTTC
>.|TRBJ2-7|TRBV2|.
CASSAVDSYEQYF
TGTGCCAGCAGCGCTGTCGACTCCTACGAGCAGTACTTC
>.|TRBJ1-1|TRBV5-1|.
CASSLAPGQNTEAFF
TGTGCCAGCAGCTTGGCCCCGGGACAGAACACTGAAGCTTTCTTT
>.|TRBJ2-7|TRBV7-9|.
CASSPLQGYEQYF
TGTGCCAGCAGCCCGCTACAGGGCTACGAGCAGTACTTC
>.|TRBJ2-3|TRBV5-6|.
CASSLGWPTTDTQYF
TGTGCCAGCAGCTTGGGATGGCCTACCACAGATACGCAGTATTTT
>.|TRBJ2-3|TRBV5-1|.
CASSLGVHTDTQYF
TGCGCCAGCAGCTTGGGGGTCCACACAGATACGCAGTATTTT
>.|TRBJ2-1|TRBV9|TRBD1
CASSRSGTGVDNEQFF
TGTGCCAGCAGCCGGTCCGGGACAGGGGTAGACAATGAGCAGTTCTTC
>.|TRBJ2-7|TRBV29-1|.
CSVAGDGSYEQYF
TGCAGCGTTGCCGGGGACGGAAGCTACGAGCAGTACTTC
>.|TRBJ2-5|TRBV15|TRBD2
CATSRALAGNKETQYF
TGTGCCACCAGCAGAGCACTAGCGGGGAATAAGGAGACCCAGTACTTC
>.|TRBJ1-4|TRBV28|.
CASSAAPQQIKGEKLFF
TGTGCCAGCAGTGCAGCCCCCCAGCAAATCAAAGGGGAAAAACTGTTTTTT
>.|TRBJ2-1|TRBV7-3|TRBD2
CASSSYGLAGESSYNEQFF
TGTGCCAGCAGCTCATACGGACTAGCGGGAGAGAGCTCCTACAATGAGCAGTTCTTC
>.|TRBJ2-7|TRBV18|TRBD1
CASSRETGTAGYEQYF
TGTGCCAGCTCACGCGAAACCGGGACAGCAGGCTACGAGCAGTACTTC
>.|TRBJ2-7|TRBV6-5|.
CASSYSRLVWYEQYF
TGTGCCAGCAGTTACTCGAGGTTGGTCTGGTACGAGCAGTACTTC
>once|TRBJ1-1|TRBV11-1|TRBD1
CASSLWQGASTNTEAFF
TGTGCCAGCAGCTTATGGCAGGGGGCCTCAACGAACACTGAAGCTTTCTTT
>.|TRBJ2-1|TRBV5-1|TRBD2
CASSFGLAGGSEQFF
TGCGCCAGCAGCTTTGGACTAGCGGGAGGTTCTGAGCAGTTCTTC
>.|TRBJ2-1|TRBV5-1|.
CASSLVGRGPYNEQFF
TGCGCCAGCAGCCTAGTCGGGCGGGGTCCCTACAATGAGCAGTTCTTC
>.|TRBJ2-7|TRBV4-2|TRBD2
CASSQGVTSGRIDEQYF
TGTGCCAGCAGCCAAGGGGTGACTAGCGGGAGGATCGACGAGCAGTACTTC
>.|TRBJ1-2|TRBV28|.
CASSYPGTWIKATTF
TGTGCCAGCAGTTACCCCGGGACCTGGATAAAGGCTACAACCTTC
>.|TRBJ1-2|TRBV4-1|.
CASSQAAGTANYGYTF
TGCGCCAGCAGCCAGGCCGCTGGAACAGCTAACTATGGCTACACCTTC
>.|TRBJ2-5|TRBV25-1|TRBD1
CASSGQGAGRETQYF
TGTGCCAGCAGTGGACAGGGGGCGGGGAGAGAGACCCAGTACTTC
>few|TRBJ2-3|TRBV6-1|.
CAVRVSTDTQYF
TGTGCCGTAAGGGTTAGCACAGATACGCAGTATTTT
>.|TRBJ1-1|TRBV5-6|.
CASSRRNRAAEAFF
TGTGCCAGCAGCAGGAGGAACAGGGCCGCTGAAGCTTTCTTT
>.|TRBJ1-2|TRBV20-1|.
CSASLGYGYTF
TGCAGTGCTAGTTTGGGATATGGCTACACCTTC